Listed here are 27 T cell receptor beta chains from one sample, sequenced in a study of blood T cell repertoires in COVID-19. The protocol was immunoSEQ multiplex PCR, while the TCRdb copy is restricted to in-frame clones and leaves out a portion. Counted here are tens of thousands of clones, around 82% occurring once; the ten biggest clones make up 25% to 30%. The sample comprised peripheral blood. The receptor set was obtained from a human donor in a cohort sampled during active COVID-19.

The chain recombines TRBV7-9 with TRBJ1-1; 10 bases are a match to TRBD1. CDR1 SEHNR and CDR2 FQNEAQ come from the germline V gene (reference sequence). Germline trimming cut 11 bases from V and 8 bases from J; bases unmatched to any gene: 20. The CDR3 has 16 residues. CDR3 loop: CAYSRGTGALVGEAFF. CDR3 DNA: TGTGCCTATTCTCGGGGGACAGGGGCACTGGTAGGGGAAGCTTTCTTT.

J is TRBJ2-1 and V is TRBV19; tentative D call: TRBD2 (7 bases). Looked up from germline, CDR1 is LNHDA and CDR2 is SQIVND (reference sequence). The CDR3 has 14 residues. Trimming pared 7 bases from V and 5 bases from J, leaving 15 bases between. CDR3 DNA: TGTGCCAGTAACGGGGGGCCAGGGGACAATGAGCAGTTCTTC. Translation gives CASNGGPGDNEQFF.

The chain is built from TRBV9 and TRBJ2-1, with a tentative D call TRBD2 (6 bases). The germline V gene has CDR1 SGDLS and CDR2 YYNGEE. The CDR3 runs to 13 residues. V lost 3 bases and J 8 bases, leaving 12 bases between the germline ends. Here the CDR3 DNA reads TGTGCCAGCAGCGCGGGGGTTTCGGATGAGCAGTTCTTC. Translation: CASSAGVSDEQFF.

The chain couples TRBV6-5 to TRBJ1-1; no firm D call. The CDR3 totals 14 residues. Trimming left V 4 bases short and J 6 bases short, with 15 bases between. Germline CDR1 and CDR2: MNHEY and SVGAGI. The CDR3 loop is CASSSRPGGAEAFF. In DNA, the CDR3 is TGTGCCAGCAGTTCCCGACCGGGAGGAGCTGAAGCTTTCTTT.

This clone occurred once. This chain links TRBV2 with TRBJ2-6, with 9 bases aligning to TRBD1. Germline V gene sequence: CDR1 SNHLY, CDR2 FYNNEI. V shed 4 bases and J 3 bases; nucleotides not matched to a gene: 10. The CDR3 has 18 residues. In DNA form, the CDR3 reads TGTGCCAGCAGTGGGGTAGGCACAGGGGGCGTTGGGGCCAACGTCCTGACTTTC. It is translated as CASSGVGTGGVGANVLTF.

DNA of the CDR3: TGTGCCAGCAGTGGGGACGGGACTCCCGGCTACACCTTC. Translation: CASSGDGTPGYTF. The chain combines TRBV6-4 with TRBJ1-2; tentatively, D is TRBD1 (5 bases). Germline V gene lookup returns CDR1 MRHNA and CDR2 SNTAGT. The V end was cut by 4 bases, the J end by 8 bases, with 14 bases between. The CDR3 runs to 13 residues.

V usage is TRBV19 and J usage is TRBJ2-1; tentatively, D is TRBD2 (6 bases). This CDR3 spans 16 amino acids. The V gene lost 4 bases and the J gene lost 0 bases, with 13 bases spanning the gap. Germline V CDR1 and CDR2: LNHDA, SQIVND (reference sequence). For the CDR3, the DNA is TGTGCCAGTAGTAATCCGGGGACTCGCTCCTACAATGAGCAGTTCTTC. Its translation: CASSNPGTRSYNEQFF. Together with reference TRBV19 and TRBJ2-1, the CDR3 gives the full variable domain: DGGITQSPKYLFRKEGQNVTLSCEQNLNHDAMYWYRQDPGQGLRLIYYSQIVNDFQKGDIAEGYSVSREKKESFPLTVTSAQKNPTAFYLCASSNPGTRSYNEQFFGPGTRLTVL.

This clone turned up a few times. The chain links TRBV4-3 to TRBJ2-7, with 8 bases fitting TRBD1. Trimming took 5 bases from V and 1 from J; bases not matched to a gene: 10. The CDR3 totals 16 residues. Germline V gene lookup returns CDR1 LGHNA and CDR2 YSLEER. CDR3 sequence (DNA): TGCGCCAGCAGCTTCTCCGGGACAGGTGAATCCTACGAGCAGTACTTC. Amino acids: CASSFSGTGESYEQYF.

This clone was observed once. J is TRBJ2-4 and V is TRBV19, with D hard to call. The germline gives CDR1 LNHDA, CDR2 SQIVND (reference sequence). CDR3 length: 11 residues. V lost 4 bases to trimming and J lost 9 bases, with 7 bases between them. CDR3 residues: CASSTSSIQYF. In DNA form, the CDR3 reads TGTGCCAGTAGTACTAGTTCCATTCAGTACTTC.

V and J are TRBV28 and TRBJ2-1; D not certain. The V gene lost 4 bases and the J gene lost 10 bases, with 14 bases spanning the gap. Germline V gene lookup returns CDR1 MDHEN and CDR2 SYDVKM. CDR3 size: 13 residues. For the CDR3, the DNA is TGTGCCAGCAGTTCCGACTCGCTAGGCGAGCAGTTCTTC. This gives the protein CASSSDSLGEQFF.

The J gene is TRBJ2-5, the V gene TRBV12-3 or TRBV12-4; tentative D call: TRBD1 (5 bases). CDR3 size: 13 residues. The V gene lost 7 bases and the J gene lost 2 bases, with 11 bases spanning the gap. The DNA of the CDR3 is TGTGCCAGCACCGTGACAGAACAAGAGACCCAGTACTTC. This gives the protein CASTVTEQETQYF.

The chain recombines TRBV11-1 with TRBJ2-7; the D is unclear. The CDR3 is 13 residues long. Germline assignment: CDR1 SGHAT and CDR2 FQDESV (reference sequence). The germline V and J ends were trimmed by 1 base and 3 bases, with 7 bases remaining between them. The CDR3 nucleotides read TGTGCCAGCAGCTTAGTGTCGGGCTACGAGCAGTACTTC. Protein product: CASSLVSGYEQYF.

Here the CDR3 DNA reads TGTGCCAGCAGTTTGACAGGCCGCACAGATACGCAGTATTTT. Translation: CASSLTGRTDTQYF. The rearrangement joins TRBV7-9 to TRBJ2-3; a weak D match, TRBD1 (6 bases). The V end lost 6 bases, the J end lost 1 base, and 11 bases lay between the germline ends. From germline, CDR1 is SEHNR and CDR2 FQNEAQ (reference sequence). The CDR3 totals 14 residues.

The V and J genes are TRBV9 and TRBJ2-1, with 8 bases identical to TRBD2. The junction had 16 bases not matched to a gene; V was cut back by 7 bases and J by 4 bases. The CDR3 contains 17 residues. CDR1 and CDR2 (germline): SGDLS, YYNGEE. CDR3 nucleotides: TGTGCCAGCTCAGACCGCGCTAGCGGGTCATCGTACAATGAGCAGTTCTTC. Its protein is CASSDRASGSSYNEQFF. Variable domain in full (rest from reference TRBV9 and TRBJ2-1): DSGVTQTPKHLITATGQRVTLRCSPRSGDLSVYWYQQSLDQGLQFLIQYYNGEERAKGNILERFSAQQFPDLHSELNLSSLELGDSALYFCASSDRASGSSYNEQFFGPGTRLTVL.

This chain's CDR3 is CASSFGLPPYEQYF. CDR3 DNA: TGTGCCAGCAGCTTCGGACTTCCCCCCTACGAGCAGTACTTC. This chain links TRBV5-6 with TRBJ2-7; tentatively, D is TRBD2 (5 bases). Looked up from germline, CDR1 is SGHDT and CDR2 is YYEEEE. Trimming took off 2 bases at V and 2 bases at J, with 11 bases between the two ends. This CDR3 is built from 14 residues.

V is TRBV7-2 and J is TRBJ2-2; no clear D. The V gene lost 3 bases and the J gene lost 2 bases, with 10 bases spanning the gap. From germline, CDR1 is SGHTA and CDR2 FQGNSA. The CDR3 runs to 15 residues. The CDR3 DNA follows: TGTGCCAGCAGCTTGATGACTGTCAACACCGGGGAGCTGTTTTTT. Protein: CASSLMTVNTGELFF.

This clone has just a few counts. This sequence joins TRBV11-3 and TRBJ2-1; 8 nucleotides match TRBD2. Trimming at V came to 4 bases and at J to 0 bases, leaving 8 bases not matched to a gene. The CDR3 is made up of 17 amino acids. The germline gives CDR1 SGHNT, CDR2 YENEEA. CDR3 sequence reads: CASSSTAGASSYNEQFF. In DNA form, the CDR3 reads TGTGCCAGCAGCTCCACAGCGGGGGCTAGCTCCTACAATGAGCAGTTCTTC.

J is TRBJ2-6 and V is TRBV7-9; D may be TRBD2 (6 bases). This CDR3 region has 15 residues. Germline CDR1 SEHNR, CDR2 FQNEAQ (reference sequence). Trimming pared 5 bases from V and 2 bases from J, leaving 10 bases between. The CDR3 protein is CASSPRLAGANVLTF. The CDR3 bases are TGTGCCAGCAGCCCGCGACTAGCTGGGGCCAACGTCCTGACTTTC.

This clone is a singleton in its sample. V usage is TRBV7-2 and J usage is TRBJ2-5; perhaps TRBD1 as D (5 bases). The germline V and J ends were trimmed by 2 bases and 1 base, with 14 bases remaining between them. Germline V gives CDR1 SGHTA, CDR2 FQGNSA. The CDR3 contains 16 residues. As DNA, the CDR3 is TGTGCCAGCAGCTTAAAGTCAGGGCGACCCCAAGAGACCCAGTACTTC. It specifies CASSLKSGRPQETQYF.

This chain uses TRBV7-2 with TRBJ2-2; the match to TRBD1 covers 10 bases. J lost 5 bases, V lost 4 bases, and 10 bases had no gene match. Looked up from germline, CDR1 is SGHTA and CDR2 is FQGNSA. The CDR3 length is 17 residues. CDR3 DNA: TGTGCCAGCAGCTCCCCCGGGACAGGGGTAGGGACCGGGGAGCTGTTTTTT. Translated: CASSSPGTGVGTGELFF. Full variable domain (outside the CDR3, taken from reference TRBV7-2 and TRBJ2-2): GAGVSQSPSNKVTEKGKDVELRCDPISGHTALYWYRQSLGQGLEFLIYFQGNSAPDKSGLPSDRFSAERTGGSVSTLTIQRTQQEDSAVYLCASSSPGTGVGTGELFFGEGSRLTVL.

Details on this clone: Other DNA sequences in the same sample also yield this CDR3. This sequence joins TRBV7-9 and TRBJ2-1; D possibly corresponds to TRBD2 (6 bases). Germline CDR1 and CDR2: SEHNR and FQNEAQ (reference sequence). Trimming pared 1 base from V and 6 bases from J, leaving 7 bases between. The CDR3 loop spans 13 amino acids. Here the CDR3 reads CASSLVGGNEQFF. The DNA of the CDR3 is TGTGCCAGCAGCTTAGTGGGGGGCAATGAGCAGTTCTTC.

This clone was seen once. The V call is TRBV3-1 (or the pseudogene TRBV3-2), the J call TRBJ1-2, with unresolved D. Trimming took 0 bases from V and 1 from J, leaving 12 bases between them. The CDR3 contains 16 residues. In germline, CDR1 is LGHDT, CDR2 YNNKEL (reference sequence). DNA for the CDR3: TGTGCCAGCAGCCAAGAAGGTGAACCGGGTAACTATGGCTACACCTTC. Translated: CASSQEGEPGNYGYTF.

The J gene is TRBJ2-5, the V gene TRBV28; TRBD2 matches at 8 bases. V lost 6 bases and J lost 2; bases outside the gene matches: 20. The CDR3 runs 19 residues. CDR1 and CDR2 from the germline V gene are MDHEN and SYDVKM. DNA for the CDR3: TGTGCCAGCAGCCCCCCGGTGGTGTATACCCCTAGCGGGCAAGAGACCCAGTACTTC. It encodes CASSPPVVYTPSGQETQYF.

The chain uses TRBV9 and TRBJ2-3; D unclear. The CDR3 runs 13 residues. V was pared by 4 bases and J by 4 bases, with 10 bases between. Per germline, CDR1 SGDLS and CDR2 YYNGEE. CDR3 loop: CASSPQVADTQYF. The CDR3 coding sequence is TGTGCCAGCAGCCCCCAGGTTGCAGATACGCAGTATTTT.

This clone was observed many times. The V gene is TRBV11-2, the J gene TRBJ1-1; D not resolved. Germline V gene data show CDR1 as SGHAT and CDR2 as FQNNGV. V dropped 5 bases and J dropped 1 base, with 14 bases sitting between them. The CDR3 has 15 amino acids. CDR3 nucleotides: TGTGCCAGCAGCCCGCTGGGCCGAAAGAACACTGAAGCTTTCTTT. As protein: CASSPLGRKNTEAFF.

J is TRBJ1-2 and V is TRBV7-9; 7 nucleotides match TRBD1. CDR3 length: 17 amino acids. V shed 3 bases, J shed 8 bases, and the junction held 18 bases outside the gene matches. Germline CDR1 is SEHNR and CDR2 is FQNEAQ (reference sequence). CDR3 loop: CASSFGPQGGRAFGYTF. DNA for the CDR3: TGTGCCAGCAGCTTTGGACCCCAGGGGGGTCGCGCATTCGGCTACACCTTC.

This chain connects TRBV27 to TRBJ2-5, with TRBD2 matching 12 bases. Germline V gene sequence: CDR1 MNHEY, CDR2 SMNVEV (reference sequence). The CDR3 extends over 16 amino acids. The junction had 6 bases not matched to a gene; V was cut back by 3 bases and J by 4 bases. This CDR3 reads CASSFRLAGVGETQYF. The DNA for the CDR3 is TGTGCCAGCAGTTTCCGACTAGCGGGGGTAGGAGAGACCCAGTACTTC.